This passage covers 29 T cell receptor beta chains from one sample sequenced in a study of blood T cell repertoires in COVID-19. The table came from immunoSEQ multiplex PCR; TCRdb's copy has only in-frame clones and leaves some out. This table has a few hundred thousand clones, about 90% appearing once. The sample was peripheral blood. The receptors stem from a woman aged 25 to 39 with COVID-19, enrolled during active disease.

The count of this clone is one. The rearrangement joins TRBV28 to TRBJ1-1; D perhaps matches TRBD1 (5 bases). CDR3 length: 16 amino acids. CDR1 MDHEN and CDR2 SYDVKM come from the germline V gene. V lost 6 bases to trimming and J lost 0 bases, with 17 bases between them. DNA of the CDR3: TGTGCCAGCAGACCGCACGGCGGGGCCATGAACACTGAAGCTTTCTTT. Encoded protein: CASRPHGGAMNTEAFF. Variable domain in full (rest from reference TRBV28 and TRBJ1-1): DVKVTQSSRYLVKRTGEKVFLECVQDMDHENMFWYRQDPGLGLRLIYFSYDVKMKEKGDIPEGYSVSREKKERFSLILESASTNQTSMYLCASRPHGGAMNTEAFFGQGTRLTVV.

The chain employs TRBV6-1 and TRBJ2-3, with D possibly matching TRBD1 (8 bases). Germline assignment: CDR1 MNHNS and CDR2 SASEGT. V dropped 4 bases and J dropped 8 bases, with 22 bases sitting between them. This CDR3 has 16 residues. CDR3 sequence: CASSGGGQAMDGTQYF. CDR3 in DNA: TGTGCCAGCAGTGGGGGGGGACAGGCCATGGATGGTACGCAGTATTTT.

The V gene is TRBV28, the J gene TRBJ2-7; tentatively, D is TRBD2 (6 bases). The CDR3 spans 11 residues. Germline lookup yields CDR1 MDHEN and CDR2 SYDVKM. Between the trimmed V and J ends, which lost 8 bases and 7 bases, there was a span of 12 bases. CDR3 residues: CASLGAGEQYF. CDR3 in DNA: TGTGCCAGCCTAGGGGCGGGGGAGCAGTACTTC.

This chain's CDR3 is CTSSQASQGCYSPLHF. The CDR3 region has the DNA TGCACCAGCAGCCAAGCCTCACAGGGTTGCTATTCACCCCTCCACTTT. The chain is built from TRBV1 and TRBJ1-6; no DNA check was done on the table's D call, TRBD1. TRBV1 is designated a pseudogene. There are 16 residues in the CDR3.

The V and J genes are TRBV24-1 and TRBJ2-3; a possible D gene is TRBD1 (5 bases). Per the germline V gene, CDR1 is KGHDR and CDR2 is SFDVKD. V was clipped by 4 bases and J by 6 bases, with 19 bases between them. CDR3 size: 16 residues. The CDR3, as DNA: TGTGCCACCAGTGACTCCCGACAGCGCCGTTGGGATACGCAGTATTTT. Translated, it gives CATSDSRQRRWDTQYF.

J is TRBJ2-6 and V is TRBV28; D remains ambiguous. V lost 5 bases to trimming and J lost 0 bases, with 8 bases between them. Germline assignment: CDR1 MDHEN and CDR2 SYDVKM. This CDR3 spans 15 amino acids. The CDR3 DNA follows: TGTGCCAGCAGTCCGGAGCGCTCTGGGGCCAACGTCCTGACTTTC. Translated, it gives CASSPERSGANVLTF.

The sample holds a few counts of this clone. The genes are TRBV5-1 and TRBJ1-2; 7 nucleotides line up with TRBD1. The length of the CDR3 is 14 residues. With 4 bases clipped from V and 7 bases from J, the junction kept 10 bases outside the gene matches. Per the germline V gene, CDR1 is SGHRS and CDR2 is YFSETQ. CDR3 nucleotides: TGCGCCAGCAGCCCCGAGACAGGGTTTCGTGGCTACACCTTC. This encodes CASSPETGFRGYTF.

DNA for the CDR3: TGTGCCAGCAGGGATTGGACGGGAGGGAGTGCGGCTTTCTTT. Its protein is CASRDWTGGSAAFF. This chain connects TRBV11-3 to TRBJ1-1; D is unclear. The V gene lost 6 bases and the J gene lost 11 bases, with 22 bases spanning the gap. The CDR3 has 14 residues. The V gene's germline CDR1 is SGHNT and CDR2 YENEEA.

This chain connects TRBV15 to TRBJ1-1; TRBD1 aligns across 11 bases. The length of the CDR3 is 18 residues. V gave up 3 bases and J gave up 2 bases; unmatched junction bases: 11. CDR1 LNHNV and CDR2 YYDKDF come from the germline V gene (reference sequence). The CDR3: CATSSAPGQGVVNTEAFF. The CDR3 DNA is TGTGCCACCAGCAGTGCGCCGGGACAGGGGGTTGTAAACACTGAAGCTTTCTTT.

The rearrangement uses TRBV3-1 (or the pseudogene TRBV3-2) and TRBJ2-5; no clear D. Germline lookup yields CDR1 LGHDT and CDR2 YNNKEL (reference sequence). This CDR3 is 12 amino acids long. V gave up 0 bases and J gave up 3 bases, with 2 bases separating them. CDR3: CASSQDKETQYF. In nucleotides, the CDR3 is TGTGCCAGCAGCCAAGATAAAGAGACCCAGTACTTC.

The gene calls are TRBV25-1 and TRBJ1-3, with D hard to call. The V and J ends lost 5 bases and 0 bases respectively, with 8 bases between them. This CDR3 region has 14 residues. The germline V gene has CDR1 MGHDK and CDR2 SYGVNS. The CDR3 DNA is TGTGCCAGCAGTCCACAGAACTCTGGAAACACCATATATTTT. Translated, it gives CASSPQNSGNTIYF.

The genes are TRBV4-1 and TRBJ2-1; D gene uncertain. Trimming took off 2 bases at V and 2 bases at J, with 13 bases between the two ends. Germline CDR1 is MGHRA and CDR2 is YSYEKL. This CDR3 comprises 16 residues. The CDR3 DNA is TGCGCCAGCAGCCAATTTGGAGAACGAGCCTACAATGAGCAGTTCTTC. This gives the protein CASSQFGERAYNEQFF.

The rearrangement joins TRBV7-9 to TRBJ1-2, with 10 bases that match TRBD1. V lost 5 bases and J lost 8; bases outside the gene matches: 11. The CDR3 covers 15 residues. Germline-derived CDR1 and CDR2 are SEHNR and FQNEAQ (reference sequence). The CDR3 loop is CASSPQGQGISGYTF. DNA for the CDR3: TGTGCCAGCAGCCCACAGGGACAGGGGATAAGCGGCTACACCTTC.

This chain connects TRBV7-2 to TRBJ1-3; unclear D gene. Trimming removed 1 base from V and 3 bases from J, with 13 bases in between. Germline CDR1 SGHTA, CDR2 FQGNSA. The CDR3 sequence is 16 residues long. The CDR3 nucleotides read TGTGCCAGCAGCTTAGTTTCATGGGGAGGTGGAAACACCATATATTTT. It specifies CASSLVSWGGGNTIYF.

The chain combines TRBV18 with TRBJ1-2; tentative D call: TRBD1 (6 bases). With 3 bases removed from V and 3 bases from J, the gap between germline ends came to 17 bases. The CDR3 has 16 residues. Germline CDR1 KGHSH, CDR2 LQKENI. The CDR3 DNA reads TGTGCCAGCTCACCCTCTCAGGGGCGGGTGGACTATGGCTACACCTTC. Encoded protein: CASSPSQGRVDYGYTF.

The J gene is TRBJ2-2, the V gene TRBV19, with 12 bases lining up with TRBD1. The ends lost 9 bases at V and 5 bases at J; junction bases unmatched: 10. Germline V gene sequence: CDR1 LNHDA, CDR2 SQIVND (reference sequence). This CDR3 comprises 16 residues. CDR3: CASRQGDRGQTGELFF. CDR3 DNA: TGTGCCAGCAGACAGGGGGACAGGGGGCAAACCGGGGAGCTGTTTTTT.

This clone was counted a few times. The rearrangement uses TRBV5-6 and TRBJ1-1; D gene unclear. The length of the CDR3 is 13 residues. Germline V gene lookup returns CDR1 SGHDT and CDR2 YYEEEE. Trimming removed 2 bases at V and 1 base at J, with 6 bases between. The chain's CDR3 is CASSFSRNTEAFF. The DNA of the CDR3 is TGTGCCAGCAGCTTCTCCAGGAACACTGAAGCTTTCTTT.

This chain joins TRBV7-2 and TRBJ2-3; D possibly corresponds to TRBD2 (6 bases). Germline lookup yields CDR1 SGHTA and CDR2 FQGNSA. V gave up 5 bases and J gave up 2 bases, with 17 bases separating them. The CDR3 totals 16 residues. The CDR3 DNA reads TGTGCCAGCAGCCCCCAGGGACTTTCAATCACAGATACGCAGTATTTT. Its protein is CASSPQGLSITDTQYF.

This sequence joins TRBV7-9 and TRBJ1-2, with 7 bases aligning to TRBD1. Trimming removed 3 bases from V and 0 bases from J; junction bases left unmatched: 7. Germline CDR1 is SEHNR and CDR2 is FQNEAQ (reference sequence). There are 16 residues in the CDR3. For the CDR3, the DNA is TGTGCCAGCAGCTTCGTCCGGGACAGCCCTAACTATGGCTACACCTTC. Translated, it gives CASSFVRDSPNYGYTF.

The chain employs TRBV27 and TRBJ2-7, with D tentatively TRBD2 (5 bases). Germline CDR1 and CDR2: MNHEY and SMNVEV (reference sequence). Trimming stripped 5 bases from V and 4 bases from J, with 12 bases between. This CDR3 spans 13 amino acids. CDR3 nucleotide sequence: TGTGCCAGCAGTAGCCCCGGGGTTTACGAGCAGTACGTC. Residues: CASSSPGVYEQYV.

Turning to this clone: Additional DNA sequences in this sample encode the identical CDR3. DNA for the CDR3: TGCGCCAGCAGCCTTACAGGGGACGAGCAGTACTTC. This translates into CASSLTGDEQYF. The gene calls are TRBV5-1 and TRBJ2-7; TRBD1 aligns across 7 bases. Germline V gene data show CDR1 as SGHRS and CDR2 as YFSETQ. V lost 4 bases and J lost 5; bases outside the gene matches: 3. CDR3 length: 12 residues.

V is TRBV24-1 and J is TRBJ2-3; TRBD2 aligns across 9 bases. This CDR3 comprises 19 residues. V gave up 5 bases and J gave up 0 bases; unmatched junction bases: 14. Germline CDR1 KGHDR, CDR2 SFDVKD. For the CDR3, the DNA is TGTGCCACCAGTGTTTCTAGCGGGGCAACAAAAACTAGCACAGATACGCAGTATTTT. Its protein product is CATSVSSGATKTSTDTQYF.

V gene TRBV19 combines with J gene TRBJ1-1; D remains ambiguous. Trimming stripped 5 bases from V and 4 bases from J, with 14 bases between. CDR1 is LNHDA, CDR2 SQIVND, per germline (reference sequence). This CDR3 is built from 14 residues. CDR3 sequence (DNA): TGTGCCAGTAGTTGGAGTGAGGTCGGCACTGAAGCTTTCTTT. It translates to CASSWSEVGTEAFF.

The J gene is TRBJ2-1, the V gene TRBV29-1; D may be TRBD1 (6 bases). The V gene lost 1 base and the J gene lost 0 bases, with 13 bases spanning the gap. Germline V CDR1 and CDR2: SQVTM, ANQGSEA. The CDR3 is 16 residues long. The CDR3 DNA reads TGCAGCGTTGAAGGGGCAGACAGGAGCTCCTACAATGAGCAGTTCTTC. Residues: CSVEGADRSSYNEQFF.

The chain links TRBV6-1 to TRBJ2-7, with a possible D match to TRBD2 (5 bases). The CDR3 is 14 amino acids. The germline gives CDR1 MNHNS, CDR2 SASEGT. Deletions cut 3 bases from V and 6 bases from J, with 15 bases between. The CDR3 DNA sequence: TGTGCCAGCAGTGAGGCGGGTGGCGGGCTCGAGCAGTACGTC. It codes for CASSEAGGGLEQYV.

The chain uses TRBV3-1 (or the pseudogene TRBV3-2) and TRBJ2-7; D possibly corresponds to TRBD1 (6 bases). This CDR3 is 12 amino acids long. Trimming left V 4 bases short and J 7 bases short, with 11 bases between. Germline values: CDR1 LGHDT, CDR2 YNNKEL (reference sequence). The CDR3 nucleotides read TGTGCCAGCAGCCGGGGAACAGGGGAGCAGTACGTC. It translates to CASSRGTGEQYV.

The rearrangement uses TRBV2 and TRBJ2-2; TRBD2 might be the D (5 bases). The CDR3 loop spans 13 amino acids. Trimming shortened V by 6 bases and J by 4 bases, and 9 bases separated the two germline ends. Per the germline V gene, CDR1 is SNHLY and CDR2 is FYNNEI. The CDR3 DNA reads TGTGCCAGCAGGTCGGGGTCCACCGGGGAGCTGTTTTTT. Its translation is CASRSGSTGELFF.

CDR3 region: CASSLGPGDRAQQYF. DNA of the CDR3: TGTGCCAGCAGCTTAGGTCCCGGGGACAGAGCCCAGCAGTACTTC. V usage is TRBV7-9 and J usage is TRBJ2-7; 7 positions match TRBD1. Germline V gene sequence: CDR1 SEHNR, CDR2 FQNEAQ (reference sequence). The CDR3 covers 15 residues. Trimming cost V 1 base and J 8 bases; bases outside gene matches: 11.

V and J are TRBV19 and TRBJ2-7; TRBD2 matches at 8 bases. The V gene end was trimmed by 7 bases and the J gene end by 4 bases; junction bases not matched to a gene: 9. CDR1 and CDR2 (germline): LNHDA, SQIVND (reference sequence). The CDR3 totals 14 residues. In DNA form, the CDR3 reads TGTGCCAGTACCCCGGGACTAGGAAGATACGAGCAGTACTTC. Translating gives CASTPGLGRYEQYF.